This T cell receptor beta chain was captured by sequencing in a study of cytomegalovirus exposure and HLA in healthy donors. Overall study results and limits: Fewer N-insertions than the roughly 650-donor mean were reportedly shown by an Asian-associated ancestry cluster in a later analysis. An observed cluster of highly shared sequence variants was recorded as a likely sequencing artifact. Later analysis placed DRB1 highest and HLA-C lowest in TCR association rates, which differed by HLA locus.

PCR was performed using 60 Vbeta and 13 Jbeta primers. Profiled with immunoSEQ multiplex PCR; TCRdb holds only in-frame clones, not every one. The sample lists approximately 51,000 clones, approximately 70% occurring once. Turning to this clone: Its antigen is unidentified.

The CDR3 totals 15 residues. Germline V gives CDR1 SGDLS, CDR2 YYNGEE. The trim removed 2 bases at V and 8 bases at J, leaving 7 bases unmatched. Sample: PBMCs. The source is a man aged 25-45 years in good health and CMV-seronegative. This rearrangement joins TRBV9 to TRBJ2-1, with 10 bases fitting TRBD1. The chain's CDR3 is CASSVRQGAPHEQFF. The CDR3 DNA sequence: TGTGCCAGCAGCGTCAGACAGGGGGCTCCCCATGAGCAGTTCTTC.